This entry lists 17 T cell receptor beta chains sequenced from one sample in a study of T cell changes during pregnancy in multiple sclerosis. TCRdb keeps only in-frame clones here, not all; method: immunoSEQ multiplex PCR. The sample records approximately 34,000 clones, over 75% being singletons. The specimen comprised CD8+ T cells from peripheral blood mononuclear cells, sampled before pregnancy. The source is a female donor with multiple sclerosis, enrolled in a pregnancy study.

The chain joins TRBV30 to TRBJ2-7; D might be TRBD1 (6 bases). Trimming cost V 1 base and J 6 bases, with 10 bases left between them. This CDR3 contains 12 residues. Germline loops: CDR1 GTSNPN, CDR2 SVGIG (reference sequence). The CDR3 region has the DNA TGTGCCTGGAGTGGGGGGCTTGGCGAGCAGTACTTC. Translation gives CAWSGGLGEQYF.

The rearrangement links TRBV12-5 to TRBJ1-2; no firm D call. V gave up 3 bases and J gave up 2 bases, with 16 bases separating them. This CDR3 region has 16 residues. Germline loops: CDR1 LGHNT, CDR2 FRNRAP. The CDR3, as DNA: TGTGCTAGTGGTTTTATTCTAAGGGAGCGGAACTATGGCTACACCTTC. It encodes CASGFILRERNYGYTF. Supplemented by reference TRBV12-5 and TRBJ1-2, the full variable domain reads DARVTQTPRHKVTEMGQEVTMRCQPILGHNTVFWYRQTMMQGLELLAYFRNRAPLDDSGMPKDRFSAEMPDATLATLKIQPSEPRDSAVYFCASGFILRERNYGYTFGSGTRLTVV.

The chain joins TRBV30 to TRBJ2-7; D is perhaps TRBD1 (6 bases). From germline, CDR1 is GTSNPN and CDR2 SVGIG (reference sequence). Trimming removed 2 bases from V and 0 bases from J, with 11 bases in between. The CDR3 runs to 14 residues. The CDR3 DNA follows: TGTGCCTGGAGTTACAGGGCTAACTCCTACGAGCAGTACTTC. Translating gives CAWSYRANSYEQYF.

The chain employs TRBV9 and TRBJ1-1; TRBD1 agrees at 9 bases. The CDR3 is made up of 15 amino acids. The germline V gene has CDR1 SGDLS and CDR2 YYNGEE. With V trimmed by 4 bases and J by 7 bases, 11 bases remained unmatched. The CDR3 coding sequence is TGTGCCAGCAGCCCTTGGAGCACAGGGGGCGGTGAAGCTTTCTTT. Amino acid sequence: CASSPWSTGGGEAFF.

This CDR3 reads CASSVWGTVGRNSGNTIYF. For the CDR3, the DNA is TGTGCCAGCAGCGTATGGGGGACAGTCGGTCGCAACTCTGGAAACACCATATATTTT. V is TRBV9 and J is TRBJ1-3; 7 bases are shared with TRBD1. The V gene's germline CDR1 is SGDLS and CDR2 YYNGEE. Trimming removed 1 base from V and 0 bases from J; junction bases left unmatched: 13. CDR3 length: 19 residues.

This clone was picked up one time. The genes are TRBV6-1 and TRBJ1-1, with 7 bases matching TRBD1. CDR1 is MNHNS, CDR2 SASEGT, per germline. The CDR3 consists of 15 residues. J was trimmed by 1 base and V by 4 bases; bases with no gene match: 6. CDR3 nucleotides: TGTGCCAGCAGTGTTAGGACAGGAACGAACACTGAAGCTTTCTTT. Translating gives CASSVRTGTNTEAFF.

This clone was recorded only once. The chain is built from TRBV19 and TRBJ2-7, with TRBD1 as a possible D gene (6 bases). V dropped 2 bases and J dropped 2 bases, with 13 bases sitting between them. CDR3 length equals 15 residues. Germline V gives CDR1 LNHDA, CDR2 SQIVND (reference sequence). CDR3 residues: CASSIMPDSTYEQYF. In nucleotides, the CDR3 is TGTGCCAGTAGTATAATGCCGGACAGTACCTACGAGCAGTACTTC.

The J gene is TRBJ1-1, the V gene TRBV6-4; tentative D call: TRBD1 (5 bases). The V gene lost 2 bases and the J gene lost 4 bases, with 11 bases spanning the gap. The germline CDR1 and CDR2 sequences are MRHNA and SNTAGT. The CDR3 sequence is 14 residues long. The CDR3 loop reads CASSDGSGGTEAFF. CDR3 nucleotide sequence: TGTGCCAGCAGTGACGGTTCGGGGGGCACTGAAGCTTTCTTT.

The CDR3 protein is CASSGEITGTGAYEQYF. In DNA form, the CDR3 reads TGTGCCAGCAGTGGGGAAATAACCGGGACAGGGGCCTACGAGCAGTACTTC. The J gene is TRBJ2-7, the V gene TRBV2, with 10 bases fitting TRBD1. Germline CDR1 is SNHLY and CDR2 is FYNNEI. With V trimmed by 4 bases and J by 2 bases, 11 bases remained unmatched. The CDR3 runs to 17 residues.

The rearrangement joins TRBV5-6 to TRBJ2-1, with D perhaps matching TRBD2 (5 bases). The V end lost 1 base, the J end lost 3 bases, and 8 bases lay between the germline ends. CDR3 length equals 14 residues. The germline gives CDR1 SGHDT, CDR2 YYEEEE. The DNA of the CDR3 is TGTGCCAGCAGCTTGTACGGGGACTACAATGAGCAGTTCTTC. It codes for CASSLYGDYNEQFF.

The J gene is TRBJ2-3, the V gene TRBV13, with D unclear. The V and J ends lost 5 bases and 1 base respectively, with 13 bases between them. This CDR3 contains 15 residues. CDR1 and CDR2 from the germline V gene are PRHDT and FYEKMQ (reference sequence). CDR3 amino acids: CASSPGDSRTDTQYF. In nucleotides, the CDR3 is TGTGCCAGCAGCCCTGGTGACTCCCGCACAGATACGCAGTATTTT.

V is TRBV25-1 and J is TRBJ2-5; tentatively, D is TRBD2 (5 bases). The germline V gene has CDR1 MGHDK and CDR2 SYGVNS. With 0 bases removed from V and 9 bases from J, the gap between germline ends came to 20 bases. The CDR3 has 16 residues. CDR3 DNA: TGTGCCAGCAGTGAATATCGGGGTGGACCGCACGGGTCCCAGTACTTC. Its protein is CASSEYRGGPHGSQYF.

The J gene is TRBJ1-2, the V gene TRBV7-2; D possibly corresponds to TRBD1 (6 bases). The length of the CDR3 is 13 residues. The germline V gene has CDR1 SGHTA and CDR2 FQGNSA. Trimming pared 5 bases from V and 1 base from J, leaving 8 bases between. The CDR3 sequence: CASSRTVNYGYTF. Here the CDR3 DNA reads TGTGCCAGCAGCCGGACAGTTAACTATGGCTACACCTTC.

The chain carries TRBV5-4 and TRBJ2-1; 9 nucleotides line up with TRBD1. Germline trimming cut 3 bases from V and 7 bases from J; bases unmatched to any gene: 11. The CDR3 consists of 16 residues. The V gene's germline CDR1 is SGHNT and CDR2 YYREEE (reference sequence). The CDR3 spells CASSSGTGGWWNEQFF. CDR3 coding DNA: TGTGCCAGCAGCTCAGGAACAGGGGGCTGGTGGAATGAGCAGTTCTTC.

The CDR3: CASSQSQRGSRNEQYF. Here the CDR3 DNA reads TGCGCCAGCAGCCAGTCGCAGAGAGGCTCCCGGAACGAGCAGTACTTC. V usage is TRBV4-3 and J usage is TRBJ2-7, with no clear D. This CDR3 is built from 16 residues. V was trimmed by 3 bases and J by 5 bases, leaving 20 bases between them. Looked up from germline, CDR1 is LGHNA and CDR2 is YSLEER.

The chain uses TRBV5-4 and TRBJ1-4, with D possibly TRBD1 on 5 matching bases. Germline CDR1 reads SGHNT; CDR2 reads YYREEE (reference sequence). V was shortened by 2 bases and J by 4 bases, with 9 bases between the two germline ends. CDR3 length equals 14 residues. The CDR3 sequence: CASSFAQGNEKLFF. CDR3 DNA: TGTGCCAGCAGCTTTGCGCAGGGTAATGAAAAACTGTTTTTT.

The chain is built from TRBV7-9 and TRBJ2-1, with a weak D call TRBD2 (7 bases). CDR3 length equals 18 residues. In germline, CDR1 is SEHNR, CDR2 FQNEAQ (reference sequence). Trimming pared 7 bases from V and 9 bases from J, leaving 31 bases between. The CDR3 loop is CASTHPGAGEEGIGEQFF. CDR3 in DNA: TGTGCCAGCACCCATCCAGGGGCGGGGGAGGAGGGGATCGGTGAGCAGTTCTTC.